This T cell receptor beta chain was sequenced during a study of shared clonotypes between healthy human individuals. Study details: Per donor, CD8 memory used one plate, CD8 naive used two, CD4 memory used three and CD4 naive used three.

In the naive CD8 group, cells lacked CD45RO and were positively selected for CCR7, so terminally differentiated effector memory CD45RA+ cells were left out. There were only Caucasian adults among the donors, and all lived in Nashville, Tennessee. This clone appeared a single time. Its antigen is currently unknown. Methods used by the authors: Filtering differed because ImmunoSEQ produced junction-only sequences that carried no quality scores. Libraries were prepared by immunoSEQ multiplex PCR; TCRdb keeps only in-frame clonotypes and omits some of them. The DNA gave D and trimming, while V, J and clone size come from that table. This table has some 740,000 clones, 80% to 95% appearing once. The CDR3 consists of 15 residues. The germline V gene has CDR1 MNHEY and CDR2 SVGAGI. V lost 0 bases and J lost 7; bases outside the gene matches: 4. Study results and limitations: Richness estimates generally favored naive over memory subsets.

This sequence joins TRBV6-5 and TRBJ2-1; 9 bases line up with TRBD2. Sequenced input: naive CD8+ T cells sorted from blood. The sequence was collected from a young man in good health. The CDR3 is CASSYSASGKNEQFF. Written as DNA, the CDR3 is TGTGCCAGCAGTTACTCAGCTAGCGGGAAGAATGAGCAGTTCTTC.